Below, 17 T cell receptor beta chains from the same sample are listed, as sequenced in a study of low-dose radiotherapy and immunotherapy resistance in tumors. TRAV- and TRBV-specific primers primed first-strand cDNA, covering alpha and beta chains. Both a constant-region primer and a V-primer adapter served to amplify TCRs across 15 to 20 PCR cycles. One entry per CDR3 protein, called by TCRdb with MiXCR from the reads. This table has tens of thousands of distinct CDR3 sequences, more than 25% appearing once. As to time point: before trial treatment. This specimen was PBMCs, taken before treatment. The receptors stem from a male donor with rectosigmoid adenocarcinoma.

This clonotype was counted many times. The chain couples TRBV15 to TRBJ1-1; 7 bases align to TRBD1. The CDR3 length is 15 residues. V was clipped by 5 bases and J by 0 bases; unmatched bases: 6. Germline-derived CDR1 and CDR2 are LNHNV and YYDKDF (reference sequence). The CDR3 nucleotides read TGTGCCACCAGCGCCCGGACAGGAATGAACACTGAAGCTTTCTTT. Translated, it gives CATSARTGMNTEAFF.

This clonotype was observed many times. This chain links TRBV2 with TRBJ2-5, with TRBD1 as a possible D gene (5 bases). The CDR3 consists of 15 residues. Germline V CDR1 and CDR2: SNHLY, FYNNEI. V was clipped by 5 bases and J by 4 bases, with 17 bases between them. CDR3 region: CASSFDGQRGETQYF. CDR3 coding DNA: TGTGCCAGCAGTTTTGATGGCCAAAGGGGAGAGACCCAGTACTTC.

This clonotype was detected ten times or more. The V call is TRBV14, the J call TRBJ1-1; no clear D gene. This CDR3 spans 13 amino acids. In germline, CDR1 is SGHDN, CDR2 FVKESK. The germline V and J ends were trimmed by 5 bases and 0 bases, with 7 bases remaining between them. CDR3 region: CASSDGVNTEAFF. The CDR3 bases are TGTGCCAGCAGCGACGGGGTGAACACTGAAGCTTTCTTT.

With regard to this clonotype: Only one base separates this from a far larger clonotype, so it likely reflects a read error. The chain couples TRBV5-5 to TRBJ2-7; perhaps TRBD1 as D (6 bases). Germline V CDR1 and CDR2: SGHKS, YYEKEE (reference sequence). This CDR3 has 12 amino acids. CDR3: CASSQEHRVQNF. The CDR3 bases are TGTGCCAGCTCACAAGAACACAGGGTACAGAACTTC.

This clonotype was seen many times. J is TRBJ1-1 and V is TRBV7-9; tentative D call: TRBD1 (6 bases). The germline V gene encodes CDR1 SEHNR and CDR2 FQNEAQ (reference sequence). Trimming shortened V by 5 bases and J by 2 bases, and 12 bases separated the two germline ends. The CDR3 runs 14 residues. CDR3 in amino acids: CASSPGTRNTEAFF. The CDR3 DNA follows: TGTGCCAGCAGCCCTGGGACACGTAACACTGAAGCTTTCTTT.

V and J are TRBV4-3 and TRBJ2-7; TRBD2 matches 12 bases. Germline trimming cut 4 bases from V and 6 bases from J; bases unmatched to any gene: 10. The germline CDR1 and CDR2 sequences are LGHNA and YSLEER. This CDR3 spans 16 amino acids. CDR3 in DNA: TGCGCCAGCAGCCTCGATTCCCTAGCGGGAGGGGGCGAGCAGTACTTC. As protein: CASSLDSLAGGGEQYF.

This clonotype was seen at least ten times. The chain couples TRBV3-1 to TRBJ1-5; 7 bases fit TRBD1. The CDR3 spans 15 residues. Germline loops: CDR1 LGHDT, CDR2 YNNKEL (reference sequence). V dropped 5 bases and J dropped 2; count of bases not matched to a gene: 6. Here the CDR3 DNA reads TGTGCCAGCAGCTCGGGACAGATAGGCAATCAGCCCCAGCATTTT. Its protein product is CASSSGQIGNQPQHF.

Many counts were recorded for this clonotype. This rearrangement joins TRBV15 to TRBJ1-6; 7 nucleotides match TRBD1. Germline V gives CDR1 LNHNV, CDR2 YYDKDF (reference sequence). The V segment lost 2 bases and the J segment 7 bases; nucleotides outside the gene matches: 17. This CDR3 contains 19 residues. The CDR3 DNA sequence: TGTGCCACCAGCAGATTCCAGCGGACGACCGGGACAGCGAATTCACCCCTCCACTTT. It specifies CATSRFQRTTGTANSPLHF.

This clonotype was counted many times. This rearrangement joins TRBV7-9 to TRBJ2-3; D unresolved. V shed 1 base and J shed 4 bases, with 6 bases lying between them. CDR3 size: 13 residues. The germline V gene encodes CDR1 SEHNR and CDR2 FQNEAQ (reference sequence). For the CDR3, the DNA is TGTGCCAGCAGCTTAGGAACGGCAGATACGCAGTATTTT. This translates into CASSLGTADTQYF.

This clonotype appeared many times. This sequence joins TRBV19 and TRBJ1-2, with D perhaps TRBD1 (5 bases). Germline lookup yields CDR1 LNHDA and CDR2 SQIVND (reference sequence). The CDR3 is 13 residues long. V gave up 9 bases and J gave up 8 bases, with 19 bases separating them. CDR3 region: CASRPGQGEGYTF. The CDR3 DNA sequence: TGTGCCAGCCGGCCTGGACAAGGAGAAGGCTACACCTTC.

This clonotype has at least ten counts. The chain couples TRBV5-6 to TRBJ1-2; weak D call: TRBD1 (5 bases). This CDR3 comprises 15 residues. Trimming cost V 5 bases and J 4 bases, with 18 bases left between them. Per germline, CDR1 SGHDT and CDR2 YYEEEE. CDR3: CASSPGTAIGYGYTF. The CDR3 DNA reads as TGTGCCAGCAGTCCCGGGACTGCCATCGGCTATGGCTACACCTTC.

This clonotype was found many times. The J gene is TRBJ2-3, the V gene TRBV7-2; 7 nucleotides align to TRBD2. V shed 5 bases, J shed 7 bases, and the junction held 15 bases outside the gene matches. Germline CDR1 SGHTA, CDR2 FQGNSA. The CDR3 has 16 residues. In DNA, the CDR3 is TGTGCCAGCAGCCTCGATTTGGCGGGAGCTGGGTATACGCAGTATTTT. It yields the protein CASSLDLAGAGYTQYF.

With regard to this clonotype: A far larger clone is one base from this, pointing to a likely read error. The V and J genes are TRBV4-3 and TRBJ2-1, with a possible D match to TRBD1 (7 bases). The germline V and J ends were trimmed by 2 bases and 10 bases, with 15 bases remaining between them. Germline CDR1 LGHNA, CDR2 YSLEER. This CDR3 has 14 amino acids. In DNA, the CDR3 is TGCGCCAGCAGCCAATCTGGCCAGGGGGGCGAGCAGTTCTTC. Its protein is CASSQSGQGGEQFF.

This clonotype was recorded at least ten times. The gene calls are TRBV6-5 and TRBJ2-1, with a weak D call TRBD2 (7 bases). Germline CDR1 reads MNHEY; CDR2 reads SVGAGI. The CDR3 is 15 residues long. V lost 2 bases to trimming and J lost 7 bases, with 15 bases between them. The CDR3 DNA reads TGTGCCAGCAGTTACCAGGGGAGGGGAATTAATGAGCAGTTCTTC. It yields the protein CASSYQGRGINEQFF.

The chain joins TRBV29-1 to TRBJ2-7; D is unresolved. CDR1 is SQVTM and CDR2 is ANQGSEA in the germline V gene. The CDR3 contains 14 residues. Trimming left V 1 base short and J 2 bases short, with 12 bases between. This CDR3 reads CSVEADGPTYEQYF. In DNA, the CDR3 is TGCAGCGTTGAAGCCGATGGACCAACCTACGAGCAGTACTTC.

In its sample, this clonotype was seen many times. V gene TRBV10-1 combines with J gene TRBJ2-7; tentatively, D is TRBD1 or TRBD2 (5 bases each). Germline loops: CDR1 WNHNN, CDR2 SYGVQD (reference sequence). The CDR3 has 14 residues. Trimming left V 2 bases short and J 6 bases short, with 14 bases between. The CDR3 nucleotides are TGCGCCAGCAGTGAGATGGGACGCTTTTCCGAGCAGTACTTC. Translating gives CASSEMGRFSEQYF.

About this clonotype: One base away lies a much larger clone, so this may be a sequencing read error. The chain carries TRBV6-2 or TRBV6-3 and TRBJ2-7; 11 positions match TRBD2. CDR1 and CDR2 from the germline V gene are MNHEY and SVGEGT. The length of the CDR3 is 13 residues. CDR3 coding DNA: TGTACCAGCACGACTAGCGGGAACTACGAGCAGTACTTC. Its protein product is CTSTTSGNYEQYF.